These 19 T cell receptor beta chains came from one sample sequenced in a study of blood T cell repertoires in COVID-19 (TCRdb year 2020). Libraries were built with the immunoSEQ multiplex PCR assay. TCRdb limited this immuneACCESS table to in-frame rearrangements with V and J called. A share of clones is missing; checked studies link under half to unresolved V genes, and the rest is unexplained. Counted in this sample were some 150,000 clones; around four fifths of them appeared once. The ten largest clones take up around 1.5% of the sample. Material for sequencing was peripheral blood. Every receptor here comes from a human donor in a cohort sampled during active COVID-19.

The V call is TRBV28, the J call TRBJ2-1, with D maybe TRBD2 (5 bases). CDR3 length: 18 residues. Trimming stripped 8 bases from V and 0 bases from J, with 23 bases between. From germline, CDR1 is MDHEN and CDR2 SYDVKM. The CDR3: CASAMIPGRVGSYNEQFF. CDR3 bases: TGTGCCAGCGCCATGATACCTGGGCGGGTGGGCTCCTACAATGAGCAGTTCTTC.

This clone was found once. The gene calls are TRBV9 and TRBJ2-2; 12 bases are a match to TRBD2. V lost 3 bases and J lost 1; bases outside the gene matches: 7. Germline V gene data show CDR1 as SGDLS and CDR2 as YYNGEE. The CDR3 length is 18 residues. The CDR3 protein is CASSGRTSGKVNTGELFF. Written as DNA, the CDR3 is TGTGCCAGCAGCGGGAGGACTAGCGGGAAAGTGAACACCGGGGAGCTGTTTTTT.

J is TRBJ1-2 and V is TRBV12-3 or TRBV12-4, with D possibly TRBD1 on 6 matching bases. Trimming took off 1 base at V and 8 bases at J, with 8 bases between the two ends. The CDR3 extends over 12 amino acids. The CDR3 spells CASSLGGHGYTF. The CDR3, as DNA: TGTGCCAGCAGTTTAGGGGGACACGGCTACACCTTC.

The rearrangement uses TRBV5-1 and TRBJ2-5; 7 nucleotides agree with TRBD2. In germline, CDR1 is SGHRS, CDR2 YFSETQ. With V trimmed by 2 bases and J by 4 bases, 11 bases remained unmatched. CDR3 size: 16 residues. The CDR3 bases are TGCGCCAGCAGCTTAACGAATGGACTAGTCAGAGAGACCCAGTACTTC. It is translated as CASSLTNGLVRETQYF.

This chain connects TRBV4-2 to TRBJ1-3; no clear D gene. V was pared by 1 base and J by 4 bases, with 11 bases between. Germline loops: CDR1 LGHNA, CDR2 YNFKEQ. The CDR3 runs 15 residues. The CDR3, as DNA: TGTGCCAGCAGCCAAGGAGGCGCAATCGGAAACACCATATATTTT. Translation gives CASSQGGAIGNTIYF.

The chain joins TRBV2 to TRBJ1-6; D is uncertain. In germline, CDR1 is SNHLY, CDR2 FYNNEI. The CDR3 is 17 residues long. The ends were cut back, 3 bases at V and 0 bases at J, with 12 bases in the middle. CDR3 loop: CASSDSPLGSYNSPLHF. As DNA, the CDR3 is TGTGCCAGCAGTGATAGCCCCTTGGGCTCCTATAATTCACCCCTCCACTTT.

The J gene is TRBJ2-1, the V gene TRBV24-1; 11 positions match TRBD2. Germline trimming cut 2 bases from V and 1 base from J; bases unmatched to any gene: 0. From germline, CDR1 is KGHDR and CDR2 SFDVKD. CDR3 length equals 16 residues. The CDR3 region has the DNA TGTGCCACCAGTGATTCTAGCGGGAGGTCCTACAATGAGCAGTTCTTC. Translating gives CATSDSSGRSYNEQFF.

The chain carries TRBV3-1 (or the pseudogene TRBV3-2) and TRBJ1-2, with 10 bases lining up with TRBD1. The CDR3 spans 13 residues. V lost 4 bases and J lost 4; bases outside the gene matches: 0. CDR1 and CDR2 (germline): LGHDT, YNNKEL (reference sequence). CDR3 in DNA: TGTGCCAGCAGCCGGACAGGGGGCTATGGCTACACCTTC. It yields the protein CASSRTGGYGYTF.

The rearrangement joins TRBV6-5 to TRBJ2-7; 7 bases fit TRBD1. Germline V lookup: CDR1 MNHEY, CDR2 SVGAGI. J gave up 5 bases and V 2 bases, and 12 bases lay outside the gene matches. This CDR3 comprises 16 residues. CDR3 sequence: CASSYARTGLEDEQYF. The CDR3 coding sequence is TGTGCCAGCAGTTACGCAAGGACAGGTCTGGAGGACGAGCAGTACTTC.

The table lists this clone with a few counts. The J gene is TRBJ2-2, the V gene TRBV19; weak D call: TRBD1 (5 bases). Deletions cut 3 bases from V and 0 bases from J, with 11 bases between. Germline lookup yields CDR1 LNHDA and CDR2 SQIVND (reference sequence). This CDR3 spans 16 amino acids. The CDR3 nucleotides are TGTGCCAGTAGTATGGGGCAGGACGCGAACACCGGGGAGCTGTTTTTT. It encodes CASSMGQDANTGELFF.

The chain links TRBV14 to TRBJ2-1; 11 bases line up with TRBD2. Germline-derived CDR1 and CDR2 are SGHDN and FVKESK. This CDR3 is built from 18 residues. After removal of 3 bases from V and 2 bases from J, the junction contained 9 bases not matched to a gene. CDR3 bases: TGTGCCAGCAGCCATGACGTTAGCGGGAGGGCTGCCTACAATGAGCAGTTCTTC. Encoded protein: CASSHDVSGRAAYNEQFF.

This clone was detected only a few times. The genes are TRBV4-3 and TRBJ2-2; D is unclear. CDR3 length: 16 residues. CDR1 and CDR2 (germline): LGHNA, YSLEER. V lost 0 bases, J lost 0 bases, and 8 bases lay in between. As DNA, the CDR3 is TGCGCCAGCAGCCAAGACAGCGCCGCGAACACCGGGGAGCTGTTTTTT. As protein: CASSQDSAANTGELFF.

This chain uses TRBV13 with TRBJ2-1, with 8 bases fitting TRBD2. V shed 4 bases, J shed 7 bases, and the junction held 12 bases outside the gene matches. Germline CDR1 PRHDT, CDR2 FYEKMQ (reference sequence). The CDR3 consists of 16 residues. The CDR3 reads CASSSAPGLAGNEQFF. The CDR3 nucleotides are TGTGCCAGCAGCTCAGCCCCCGGACTAGCCGGTAATGAGCAGTTCTTC. Filled out from reference TRBV13 and TRBJ2-1, the complete variable domain reads AAGVIQSPRHLIKEKRETATLKCYPIPRHDTVYWYQQGPGQDPQFLISFYEKMQSDKGSIPDRFSAQQFSDYHSELNMSSLELGDSALYFCASSSAPGLAGNEQFFGPGTRLTVL.

The chain has TRBV6-5 and TRBJ1-1, with D possibly TRBD1 on 6 matching bases. The CDR3 has 13 amino acids. Germline V lookup: CDR1 MNHEY, CDR2 SVGAGI. Trimming took 6 bases from V and 3 from J, leaving 11 bases between them. CDR3 region: CASRSGQYTEAFF. The CDR3 nucleotides read TGTGCCAGCAGATCCGGACAGTACACTGAAGCTTTCTTT.

This clone was recorded only once. The genes are TRBV6-2 or TRBV6-3 and TRBJ2-5, with 11 nucleotides matching TRBD2. The CDR3 covers 17 residues. The junction had 10 bases not matched to a gene; V was cut back by 3 bases and J by 4 bases. The germline CDR1 and CDR2 sequences are MNHEY and SVGEGT. Here the CDR3 reads CASSYVSGLAAPETQYF. The CDR3 coding sequence is TGTGCCAGCAGTTATGTCTCGGGACTAGCGGCACCAGAGACCCAGTACTTC.

The table lists this clone with a count of one. The chain uses TRBV6-5 and TRBJ2-1; TRBD2 aligns across 9 bases. Trimming cost V 0 bases and J 4 bases; bases outside gene matches: 4. The CDR3 extends over 16 amino acids. Germline lookup yields CDR1 MNHEY and CDR2 SVGAGI. The CDR3 DNA is TGTGCCAGCAGTTACTCGACTAGCGGACTTTACAATGAGCAGTTCTTC. Amino acids: CASSYSTSGLYNEQFF.

This chain uses TRBV23-1 with TRBJ2-3; 10 nucleotides match TRBD2. TRBV23-1 is designated an ORF whose function remains uncertain. With V trimmed by 7 bases and J by 0 bases, 4 bases remained unmatched. This CDR3 is built from 15 residues. The CDR3 region has the DNA TGCGCCAGCACCCGGACTAGCGGAAGCACAGATACGCAGTATTTT. This gives the protein CASTRTSGSTDTQYF.

The chain has TRBV5-5 and TRBJ2-5, with 7 positions matching TRBD1. V dropped 0 bases and J dropped 4; count of bases not matched to a gene: 3. Germline values: CDR1 SGHKS, CDR2 YYEKEE (reference sequence). The CDR3 contains 14 residues. CDR3 nucleotides: TGTGCCAGCAGCTTGGGAGGGGGCGCAGAGACCCAGTACTTC. Protein sequence: CASSLGGGAETQYF. Full variable domain (outside the CDR3, taken from reference TRBV5-5 and TRBJ2-5): DAGVTQSPTHLIKTRGQQVTLRCSPISGHKSVSWYQQVLGQGPQFIFQYYEKEERGRGNFPDRFSARQFPNYSSELNVNALLLGDSALYLCASSLGGGAETQYFGPGTRLLVL.

The rearrangement uses TRBV6-2 or TRBV6-3 and TRBJ2-4; D remains unclear. The CDR3 extends over 13 amino acids. V lost 4 bases to trimming and J lost 8 bases, with 12 bases between them. CDR1 MNHEY and CDR2 SVGEGT come from the germline V gene. CDR3 sequence: CASSFKVRDIQYF. CDR3 DNA sequence: TGTGCCAGCAGTTTTAAGGTTCGGGACATTCAGTACTTC.